These 23 T cell receptor beta chains came from one sample sequenced in a study of cytomegalovirus exposure and HLA in healthy donors (dated by TCRdb to 2016 to 2017). Library method: the immunoSEQ multiplex PCR assay. A mixture of 60 forward primers for TCR Vbeta segments and 13 reverse primers for TCR Jbeta segments was used in the multiplex PCR. The table was pulled from immuneACCESS by TCRdb, which kept in-frame rearrangements only. Such tables lose some clones; where checked, under half of the loss comes from unresolved V genes, and the rest has no known cause. The sample profile shows around 150,000 clones; around 80% of them were found once. The top ten clonotypes cover approximately 7% of the sample. The specimen sequenced was PBMCs. The origin of the receptors is a man in his forties in good health and CMV-seropositive.

The chain joins TRBV2 to TRBJ2-6; the D is unclear. Germline V gene lookup returns CDR1 SNHLY and CDR2 FYNNEI. V gave up 9 bases and J gave up 0 bases, with 9 bases separating them. This CDR3 is built from 14 residues. The CDR3 region is CASRYGSGANVLTF. In nucleotides, the CDR3 is TGTGCCAGTCGATACGGCTCTGGGGCCAACGTCCTGACTTTC.

This clone was detected once. The chain uses TRBV5-1 and TRBJ2-5; D unclear. In germline, CDR1 is SGHRS, CDR2 YFSETQ. CDR3 length equals 12 residues. With 1 base removed from V and 2 bases from J, the gap between germline ends came to 3 bases. CDR3 loop: CASSLTQETQYF. CDR3 nucleotide sequence: TGCGCCAGCAGCTTGACACAAGAGACCCAGTACTTC.

The chain employs TRBV10-3 and TRBJ1-2; 8 bases map to TRBD1. The CDR3 is 13 residues long. Looked up from germline, CDR1 is ENHRY and CDR2 is SYGVKD. The trim removed 6 bases at V and 2 bases at J, leaving 2 bases unmatched. The CDR3 nucleotides are TGTGCCATCAGGGACAGGGCGAACTATGGCTACACCTTC. This codes for CAIRDRANYGYTF.

In its sample, this clone was seen a few times. The chain couples TRBV6-1 to TRBJ1-4; TRBD1 aligns across 7 bases. Germline V gives CDR1 MNHNS, CDR2 SASEGT. J lost 3 bases, V lost 6 bases, and 7 bases had no gene match. The CDR3 is made up of 15 amino acids. The chain's CDR3 is CASRETGRANEKLFF. The CDR3 DNA is TGTGCCAGCAGGGAGACAGGGCGGGCTAATGAAAAACTGTTTTTT.

CDR3 sequence: CASSPGQEPHGYTF. DNA for the CDR3: TGTGCCAGCAGCCCGGGACAGGAGCCTCATGGCTACACCTTC. The chain has TRBV28 and TRBJ1-2, with 8 bases that match TRBD1. V shed 6 bases, J shed 6 bases, and the junction held 9 bases outside the gene matches. The CDR3 runs to 14 residues. CDR1 is MDHEN, CDR2 SYDVKM, per germline.

The rearrangement uses TRBV28 and TRBJ2-7; 12 nucleotides match TRBD2. The CDR3 has 15 amino acids. Trimming at V came to 3 bases and at J to 7 bases, leaving 7 bases not matched to a gene. From germline, CDR1 is MDHEN and CDR2 SYDVKM. The CDR3 DNA reads as TGTGCCAGCAGTTTTAGACTAGCGGGAGCCTTGGAGCAGTACTTC. Amino acid sequence: CASSFRLAGALEQYF.

The chain links TRBV28 to TRBJ1-2; no definite D call. The V end was cut by 2 bases, the J end by 8 bases, with 12 bases between. This CDR3 has 13 residues. Germline values: CDR1 MDHEN, CDR2 SYDVKM. This CDR3 reads CASSLNQARGYTF. The CDR3 region has the DNA TGTGCCAGCAGTTTAAACCAGGCTCGGGGCTACACCTTC.

The J gene is TRBJ2-2, the V gene TRBV7-7; 9 bases line up with TRBD2. CDR3 length: 14 residues. Germline CDR1 reads SSHAT; CDR2 reads FNYEAQ (reference sequence). V dropped 6 bases and J dropped 1; count of bases not matched to a gene: 0. This CDR3 is CASRTSGNTGELFF. The CDR3 nucleotides read TGTGCCAGCAGGACTAGCGGGAACACCGGGGAGCTGTTTTTT. The entire variable domain, with the rest obtained from reference TRBV7-7 and TRBJ2-2, is as follows: GAGVSQSPRYKVTKRGQDVTLRCDPISSHATLYWYQQALGQGPEFLTYFNYEAQPDKSGLPSDRFSAERPEGSISTLTIQRTEQRDSAMYRCASRTSGNTGELFFGEGSRLTVL.

The chain combines TRBV7-8 with TRBJ2-7, with D possibly being TRBD2 (6 bases). V dropped 2 bases and J dropped 5 bases, with 13 bases sitting between them. Germline V gives CDR1 SGHVS, CDR2 FQNEAQ. This CDR3 is built from 14 residues. The DNA for the CDR3 is TGTGCCAGCAGCTTAATGGGGGGACCCGACGAGCAGTACTTC. This translates into CASSLMGGPDEQYF.

This clone was found once. The chain uses TRBV25-1 and TRBJ1-4; D gene unclear. The germline V gene encodes CDR1 MGHDK and CDR2 SYGVNS. V lost 1 base to trimming and J lost 10 bases, with 7 bases between them. CDR3 length equals 12 residues. The chain's CDR3 is CASSESGRKLFF. The CDR3 DNA reads as TGTGCCAGCAGTGAATCAGGTAGAAAACTGTTTTTT.

The chain has TRBV5-1 and TRBJ2-7, with 9 bases identical to TRBD2. This CDR3 contains 19 residues. CDR1 and CDR2 from the germline V gene are SGHRS and YFSETQ. The J segment lost 3 bases and the V segment lost 0 bases, leaving 16 bases of the junction unmatched. CDR3 residues: CASSLVEREATLRDYEQYF. In nucleotides, the CDR3 is TGCGCCAGCAGCTTGGTTGAGCGGGAGGCCACCTTAAGAGACTACGAGCAGTACTTC.

The chain links TRBV6-5 to TRBJ2-1; D is undetermined. Per the germline V gene, CDR1 is MNHEY and CDR2 is SVGAGI. The CDR3 covers 14 residues. The germline V and J ends were trimmed by 2 bases and 0 bases, with 5 bases remaining between them. The CDR3 protein is CASSYQDSYNEQFF. The CDR3 DNA reads TGTGCCAGCAGTTACCAGGACTCCTACAATGAGCAGTTCTTC.

The chain employs TRBV5-1 and TRBJ2-2, with D possibly matching TRBD1 (6 bases). Germline V gene lookup returns CDR1 SGHRS and CDR2 YFSETQ. V lost 3 bases to trimming and J lost 3 bases, with 12 bases between them. The CDR3 extends over 15 amino acids. CDR3 DNA sequence: TGCGCCAGCAGCTCGGCAGGGGCGCACACCGGGGAGCTGTTTTTT. Protein product: CASSSAGAHTGELFF.

The genes are TRBV10-3 and TRBJ2-5; perhaps TRBD1 as D (5 bases). Trimming stripped 1 base from V and 2 bases from J, with 8 bases between. Germline loops: CDR1 ENHRY, CDR2 SYGVKD. The CDR3 has 14 residues. The CDR3 DNA follows: TGTGCCATCAGTGAGTTCACAGGACAAGAGACCCAGTACTTC. Its protein product is CAISEFTGQETQYF.

In its sample, this clone was seen a few times. The rearrangement links TRBV10-3 to TRBJ2-1; 10 bases line up with TRBD2. V lost 6 bases and J lost 8; bases outside the gene matches: 7. The germline CDR1 and CDR2 sequences are ENHRY and SYGVKD. CDR3 length equals 14 residues. The CDR3 nucleotides are TGTGCCATCAGAAATCCAGCGGGGGGGGATGAGCAGTTCTTC. Its protein product is CAIRNPAGGDEQFF.

The V and J genes are TRBV7-8 and TRBJ2-7; no definite D call. In germline, CDR1 is SGHVS, CDR2 FQNEAQ. Trimming shortened V by 5 bases and J by 5 bases, and 10 bases separated the two germline ends. The CDR3 covers 12 residues. The CDR3 bases are TGTGCCAGCAGCAGATCAGATCACGAGCAGTACTTC. Translated, it gives CASSRSDHEQYF.

The chain links TRBV19 to TRBJ1-1, with D unclear. Germline lookup yields CDR1 LNHDA and CDR2 SQIVND (reference sequence). This CDR3 has 13 residues. The V end lost 5 bases, the J end lost 3 bases, and 10 bases lay between the germline ends. This CDR3 is CASSPLGDTEAFF. DNA for the CDR3: TGTGCCAGTAGTCCCTTAGGAGACACTGAAGCTTTCTTT.

This clone was counted a few times. The chain uses TRBV7-2 and TRBJ2-1; weak D call: TRBD1 (6 bases). In germline, CDR1 is SGHTA, CDR2 FQGNSA. The CDR3 length is 16 residues. With 8 bases removed from V and 7 bases from J, the gap between germline ends came to 24 bases. CDR3 coding DNA: TGTGCCAGCCGGGACAAGCTAGCTGGGATGGGGAATGAGCAGTTCTTC. Encoded protein: CASRDKLAGMGNEQFF.

V gene TRBV11-2 combines with J gene TRBJ1-2; TRBD1 is a possible D gene (5 bases). The CDR3 totals 14 residues. V lost 1 base and J 8 bases, leaving 14 bases between the germline ends. The V gene's germline CDR1 is SGHAT and CDR2 FQNNGV. The CDR3 is CASSLVRAPGGYTF. Written as DNA, the CDR3 is TGTGCCAGCAGCTTAGTCAGGGCCCCGGGCGGCTACACCTTC. The full variable domain, its missing parts supplied by reference TRBV11-2 and TRBJ1-2, is EAGVAQSPRYKIIEKRQSVAFWCNPISGHATLYWYQQILGQGPKLLIQFQNNGVVDDSQLPKDRFSAERLKGVDSTLKIQPAKLEDSAVYLCASSLVRAPGGYTFGSGTRLTVV.

The rearrangement joins TRBV6-5 to TRBJ1-1; TRBD1 matches at 7 bases. V dropped 5 bases and J dropped 5; count of bases not matched to a gene: 5. The CDR3 is made up of 13 amino acids. Germline V gene lookup returns CDR1 MNHEY and CDR2 SVGAGI. The CDR3: CASSAKQGTEAFF. The CDR3 nucleotides read TGTGCCAGCAGTGCCAAACAGGGGACTGAAGCTTTCTTT.

V usage is TRBV14 and J usage is TRBJ2-7; D unresolved. There are 15 residues in the CDR3. V dropped 0 bases and J dropped 0 bases, with 9 bases sitting between them. CDR1 and CDR2 from the germline V gene are SGHDN and FVKESK. The CDR3 region has the DNA TGTGCCAGCAGCCAAGACGCACAGCTCTCCTACGAGCAGTACTTC. It encodes CASSQDAQLSYEQYF.

V is TRBV30 and J is TRBJ1-6; 9 bases map to TRBD1. Trimming cost V 7 bases and J 9 bases; bases outside gene matches: 7. The CDR3 is made up of 13 amino acids. Germline lookup yields CDR1 GTSNPN and CDR2 SVGIG (reference sequence). CDR3 bases: TGTGCCTACGCGACAGGGGGGACTTCACCCCTCCACTTT. This encodes CAYATGGTSPLHF.

In this sample, this clone turned up once. The chain recombines TRBV10-1 with TRBJ2-5; 7 positions match TRBD1. With 3 bases clipped from V and 5 bases from J, the junction kept 0 bases outside the gene matches. CDR3 length: 12 amino acids. Germline values: CDR1 WNHNN, CDR2 SYGVQD (reference sequence). CDR3 DNA sequence: TGCGCCAGCAGTGAAGGGGGCGAGACCCAGTACTTC. Encoded protein: CASSEGGETQYF.